These 25 T cell receptor beta chains were all obtained from the same sample, sequenced in a study of cytotoxic CD8 clonotypes in ibrutinib-treated CLL. Clones were read by immunoSEQ multiplex PCR, and TCRdb kept only the in-frame ones, dropping some. The table records roughly 330,000 clones, over 60% of them present only once. Here the sequenced sample was PBMCs, taken after 36 months of ibrutinib treatment. The receptors were sampled from a human donor with chronic lymphocytic leukemia.

The gene calls are TRBV28 and TRBJ1-2, with D perhaps TRBD1 (5 bases). This CDR3 is built from 14 residues. Trimming cost V 11 bases and J 4 bases, with 20 bases left between them. Per germline, CDR1 MDHEN and CDR2 SYDVKM. In DNA form, the CDR3 reads TGTGCCCCCCCAGCCCAATACAGGACCTATGGCTACACCTTC. This gives the protein CAPPAQYRTYGYTF.

The chain is built from TRBV5-6 and TRBJ1-4, with unresolved D. The V gene's germline CDR1 is SGHDT and CDR2 YYEEEE. The V end lost 2 bases, the J end lost 8 bases, and 4 bases lay between the germline ends. This CDR3 region has 11 residues. For the CDR3, the DNA is TGTGCCAGCAGCTTCCGGGAAAAACTGTTTTTT. It specifies CASSFREKLFF.

This rearrangement joins TRBV5-1 to TRBJ1-2, with D uncertain. The CDR3 contains 13 residues. CDR1 is SGHRS and CDR2 is YFSETQ in the germline V gene. Trimming shortened V by 4 bases and J by 5 bases, and 12 bases separated the two germline ends. Here the CDR3 reads CASSEGPTYGYTF. DNA for the CDR3: TGCGCCAGCAGCGAAGGCCCTACGTATGGCTACACCTTC. Combining the CDR3 with reference TRBV5-1 and TRBJ1-2 gives the whole variable domain KAGVTQTPRYLIKTRGQQVTLSCSPISGHRSVSWYQQTPGQGLQFLFEYFSETQRNKGNFPGRFSGRQFSNSRSEMNVSTLELGDSALYLCASSEGPTYGYTFGSGTRLTVV.

V usage is TRBV5-1 and J usage is TRBJ1-4; 9 positions match TRBD1. The ends lost 4 bases at V and 8 bases at J; junction bases unmatched: 6. The CDR3 runs to 14 residues. Germline V CDR1 and CDR2: SGHRS, YFSETQ. Written as DNA, the CDR3 is TGCGCCAGCAGCCCGGACAGGGGTGGGGAAAAACTGTTTTTT. As protein: CASSPDRGGEKLFF.

The chain recombines TRBV19 with TRBJ1-2, with TRBD1 matching over 12 bases. This CDR3 contains 14 residues. Germline assignment: CDR1 LNHDA and CDR2 SQIVND (reference sequence). V lost 3 bases to trimming and J lost 7 bases; unmatched junction nucleotides: 3. The CDR3 DNA follows: TGTGCCAGTAGTATGGGACAGGGGGCGCGTGGCTACACCTTC. This gives the protein CASSMGQGARGYTF.

The chain recombines TRBV29-1 with TRBJ1-2, with no clear D. Trimming cost V 3 bases and J 3 bases, with 5 bases left between them. Per the germline V gene, CDR1 is SQVTM and CDR2 is ANQGSEA. This CDR3 comprises 11 residues. Here the CDR3 reads CSVDSYYGYTF. The CDR3, as DNA: TGCAGCGTTGATTCGTACTATGGCTACACCTTC. Together with reference TRBV29-1 and TRBJ1-2, the CDR3 gives the full variable domain: SAVISQKPSRDICQRGTSLTIQCQVDSQVTMMFWYRQQPGQSLTLIATANQGSEATYESGFVIDKFPISRPNLTFSTLTVSNMSPEDSSIYLCSVDSYYGYTFGSGTRLTVV.

This chain uses TRBV6-5 with TRBJ1-2; D gene ambiguous. CDR3 length: 12 amino acids. Germline V lookup: CDR1 MNHEY, CDR2 SVGAGI. V was shortened by 5 bases and J by 5 bases, with 9 bases between the two germline ends. In DNA form, the CDR3 reads TGTGCCAGCAGTCTCCCGGGATATGGCTACACCTTC. As protein: CASSLPGYGYTF.

V is TRBV7-6 and J is TRBJ2-2; 7 bases align to TRBD1. The junction had 8 bases not matched to a gene; V was cut back by 4 bases and J by 6 bases. Germline V gene lookup returns CDR1 SGHVS and CDR2 FNYEAQ. The CDR3 is made up of 15 amino acids. CDR3 sequence: CASSSQQGPAGELFF. Written as DNA, the CDR3 is TGTGCCAGCAGCTCCCAACAGGGGCCGGCCGGGGAGCTGTTTTTT.

The chain links TRBV29-1 to TRBJ1-5; D is undetermined. Germline values: CDR1 SQVTM, CDR2 ANQGSEA. V was trimmed by 7 bases and J by 5 bases, leaving 15 bases between them. The CDR3 has 13 residues. The CDR3 region has the DNA TGCAGCGATTTGGAGGGCTTCGATCAGCCCCAGCATTTT. Its translation is CSDLEGFDQPQHF.

This chain uses TRBV7-2 with TRBJ2-1; 8 bases are shared with TRBD1. Unmatched junction bases numbered 5, after V lost 1 base and J lost 6 bases. The length of the CDR3 is 15 residues. Germline V gene lookup returns CDR1 SGHTA and CDR2 FQGNSA. The CDR3 region is CASSLGDRRFNEQFF. CDR3 in DNA: TGTGCCAGCAGCTTAGGGGACAGGCGGTTCAATGAGCAGTTCTTC.

The J gene is TRBJ2-5, the V gene TRBV28; TRBD1 is a possible D gene (6 bases). V lost 5 bases and J 0 bases, leaving 13 bases between the germline ends. Per germline, CDR1 MDHEN and CDR2 SYDVKM. This CDR3 contains 15 residues. As DNA, the CDR3 is TGTGCCAGCAGTGCCGCCGGGACAAACCAAGAGACCCAGTACTTC. This gives the protein CASSAAGTNQETQYF.

The chain uses TRBV4-2 and TRBJ1-6, with D maybe TRBD1 (6 bases). This CDR3 is built from 18 residues. Deletions cut 3 bases from V and 1 base from J, with 16 bases between. Germline CDR1 LGHNA, CDR2 YNFKEQ. CDR3 sequence: CASSHRGARSSYNSPLHF. The CDR3 DNA sequence: TGTGCCAGCAGCCATCGGGGGGCGCGGAGTTCCTATAATTCACCCCTCCACTTT.

This clone was recorded a few times. The chain is built from TRBV27 and TRBJ2-7; D is undetermined. The CDR3 runs 14 residues. CDR1 is MNHEY and CDR2 is SMNVEV in the germline V gene (reference sequence). V lost 2 bases to trimming and J lost 0 bases, with 8 bases between them. As DNA, the CDR3 is TGTGCCAGCAGTTTACGGGCGGACTCCTACGAGCAGTACTTC. Translated: CASSLRADSYEQYF.

CDR3 DNA sequence: TGTGCCAGCAGTTACTCGGCAGGCTTTTATTATGGCTACACCTTC. Translation: CASSYSAGFYYGYTF. The chain has TRBV6-5 and TRBJ1-2; D is uncertain. Deletions cut 0 bases from V and 5 bases from J, with 13 bases between. The germline gives CDR1 MNHEY, CDR2 SVGAGI. The CDR3 consists of 15 residues.

The rearrangement uses TRBV4-1 and TRBJ2-7; D tentatively reads TRBD1 or TRBD2 (5 bases each). In germline, CDR1 is MGHRA, CDR2 YSYEKL. Between the trimmed V and J ends, which lost 6 bases and 1 base, there was a span of 16 bases. The CDR3 is 15 residues long. Written as DNA, the CDR3 is TGCGCCAGCAGTCCTCGGGACGGAGGATCCTACGAGCAGTACTTC. As protein: CASSPRDGGSYEQYF.

The V call is TRBV15, the J call TRBJ1-3; D gene ambiguous. Trimming removed 5 bases at V and 0 bases at J, with 5 bases between. Germline CDR1 LNHNV, CDR2 YYDKDF (reference sequence). CDR3 length: 13 residues. The CDR3 here is CATSPSSGNTIYF. The CDR3 DNA follows: TGTGCCACCAGCCCGAGCTCTGGAAACACCATATATTTT.

The chain recombines TRBV6-5 with TRBJ2-5; D unresolved. Germline values: CDR1 MNHEY, CDR2 SVGAGI. The CDR3 spans 16 residues. V was shortened by 0 bases and J by 0 bases, with 11 bases between the two germline ends. The CDR3 region is CASSYSGRPYQETQYF. In nucleotides, the CDR3 is TGTGCCAGCAGTTACTCTGGACGGCCGTACCAAGAGACCCAGTACTTC.

This clone was counted between two and nine times. The chain carries TRBV18 and TRBJ2-7; D call uncertain. The CDR3 is 14 residues long. Trimming took off 3 bases at V and 3 bases at J, with 12 bases between the two ends. CDR1 KGHSH and CDR2 LQKENI come from the germline V gene. The CDR3 nucleotides are TGTGCCAGCTCACCGCGGCCCGTGGACTACGAGCAGTACTTC. Protein sequence: CASSPRPVDYEQYF.

The CDR3 DNA follows: TGCGCCAGCAGCTTGGAGGGCAGGGTATTTGATGGCTACACCTTC. As protein: CASSLEGRVFDGYTF. This chain connects TRBV5-1 to TRBJ1-2; D is possibly TRBD1 (5 bases). With 0 bases removed from V and 6 bases from J, the gap between germline ends came to 15 bases. The CDR3 loop spans 15 amino acids. Germline values: CDR1 SGHRS, CDR2 YFSETQ. Full variable domain (outside the CDR3, taken from reference TRBV5-1 and TRBJ1-2): KAGVTQTPRYLIKTRGQQVTLSCSPISGHRSVSWYQQTPGQGLQFLFEYFSETQRNKGNFPGRFSGRQFSNSRSEMNVSTLELGDSALYLCASSLEGRVFDGYTFGSGTRLTVV.

The chain uses TRBV11-2 and TRBJ2-5; perhaps TRBD1 as D (6 bases). Trimming stripped 4 bases from V and 2 bases from J, with 8 bases between. This CDR3 contains 13 residues. The germline CDR1 and CDR2 sequences are SGHAT and FQNNGV. The CDR3 DNA is TGTGCCAGCAGCTGGGGGCCTCAAGAGACCCAGTACTTC. Amino acids: CASSWGPQETQYF.

The chain carries TRBV29-1 and TRBJ1-1; D remains ambiguous. The V gene lost 6 bases and the J gene lost 1 base, with 15 bases spanning the gap. CDR3 length: 14 residues. Germline V gives CDR1 SQVTM, CDR2 ANQGSEA. The CDR3 reads CSVGREAANTEAFF. For the CDR3, the DNA is TGCAGCGTAGGGCGGGAAGCAGCGAACACTGAAGCTTTCTTT. Together with reference TRBV29-1 and TRBJ1-1, the CDR3 gives the full variable domain: SAVISQKPSRDICQRGTSLTIQCQVDSQVTMMFWYRQQPGQSLTLIATANQGSEATYESGFVIDKFPISRPNLTFSTLTVSNMSPEDSSIYLCSVGREAANTEAFFGQGTRLTVV.

Only a few counts were recorded for this clone. The chain combines TRBV20-1 with TRBJ2-1; 7 bases match TRBD1. Germline V gene data show CDR1 as DFQATT and CDR2 as SNEGSKA (reference sequence). The CDR3 is 11 residues long. Unmatched junction bases numbered 11, after V lost 6 bases and J lost 15 bases. CDR3 coding DNA: TGCAGTGCCAGGGGGACCGAGCGTTGGTTCTTC. It encodes CSARGTERWFF.

The chain is built from TRBV4-3 and TRBJ2-7; D may be TRBD2 (5 bases). The CDR3 is 14 amino acids. V was cut by 1 base and J by 2 bases, with 9 bases left in between. CDR1 and CDR2 (germline): LGHNA, YSLEER. The CDR3 spells CASSQGSVAYEQYF. The CDR3 bases are TGCGCCAGCAGCCAAGGTAGCGTGGCCTACGAGCAGTACTTC.

This clone was seen a handful of times. The gene calls are TRBV9 and TRBJ1-2; tentatively, D is TRBD1 (5 bases). CDR3 size: 13 residues. V lost 3 bases and J lost 1, with 7 bases in between. Germline V gene data show CDR1 as SGDLS and CDR2 as YYNGEE. CDR3 bases: TGTGCCAGCAGCGAGGGGCATAACTATGGCTACACCTTC. It translates to CASSEGHNYGYTF. The full variable domain, in which reference TRBV9 and TRBJ1-2 provide the parts outside the CDR3, is DSGVTQTPKHLITATGQRVTLRCSPRSGDLSVYWYQQSLDQGLQFLIQYYNGEERAKGNILERFSAQQFPDLHSELNLSSLELGDSALYFCASSEGHNYGYTFGSGTRLTVV.

The CDR3 loop reads CASSSTGKLSNEQFF. The DNA of the CDR3 is TGTGCCAGCAGCTCTACAGGGAAGCTGTCCAATGAGCAGTTCTTC. J is TRBJ2-1 and V is TRBV6-5; D perhaps matches TRBD1 (6 bases). The germline V gene has CDR1 MNHEY and CDR2 SVGAGI. This CDR3 is 15 amino acids long. Trimming shortened V by 6 bases and J by 6 bases, and 18 bases separated the two germline ends.